This section outlines one T cell receptor beta chain sequence together with its context. The antigen is not known. Collection of blood occurred at baseline, at cycle 4 day 1, and at cycle 7 day 1. CDR3 length: 16 amino acids. CDR1 and CDR2 from the germline V gene are SGHNT and YENEEA. With 5 bases removed from V and 0 bases from J, the gap between germline ends came to 14 bases. This sample was included in a study of OX40 agonist ivuxolimab in advanced cancers. Study-level background: Melanoma, hepatocellular carcinoma, head and neck or renal cell cancer occurred in dose-escalation patients.

Some clones are missing from TCRdb's copy, which holds only in-frame ones; the method was immunoSEQ multiplex PCR. This table holds around 50,000 clones, 94% found once. Notes on the study in general: In CD8+ T cells, expanded clones were on average more numerous than in CD4+. In a subset of nonresponders, normalized T-cell clonal expansion was also low.

Sequenced here: CD4+ or CD8+ T cells sorted from blood, sampled in a trial of the OX40 agonist ivuxolimab. J is TRBJ2-1 and V is TRBV11-3; unclear D gene. The TCR comes from an adult with an advanced solid tumor such as melanoma, head and neck, liver or kidney cancer. CDR3 protein: CASSPRVSGSYNEQFF. The CDR3 nucleotides are TGTGCCAGCAGCCCCCGGGTTAGTGGCTCCTACAATGAGCAGTTCTTC. Complete variable domain (other parts from reference TRBV11-3 and TRBJ2-1): EAGVVQSPRYKIIEKKQPVAFWCNPISGHNTLYWYLQNLGQGPELLIRYENEEAVDDSQLPKDRFSAERLKGVDSTLKIQPAELGDSAVYLCASSPRVSGSYNEQFFGPGTRLTVL.